Sequencing of this TCR beta chain was carried out in a study of molecular identifiers for immune sequencing clone quantification. Study-wide results and limits: Detection of one spiked Jurkat cell's TCR RNA reportedly worked in 1 million or so naive cells. With a barcode shared among identical TCR molecules, highly expanded clone sizes could be underestimated.

Methods described previously were used for bulk TCR libraries, and listed TCR primers were applied. TCRdb reprocessed the PCR reads via MiXCR and lists one record per CDR3 protein. The data show under 600,000 distinct CDR3 sequences, around 21% seen once. Germline values: CDR1 MNHEY, CDR2 SVGEGT. Trimming cost V 5 bases and J 5 bases; bases outside gene matches: 8. This CDR3 region has 14 residues. This clonotype showed up many times. Its antigen is unknown. When naive CD8 T cells were sorted, they were gated as CD8+CD4-CCR7+CD45RA+. The chain is built from TRBV6-2 or TRBV6-3 and TRBJ1-1; 7 nucleotides line up with TRBD1. This receptor was obtained from a human donor in good health. Some libraries in this study had Jurkat cell RNA spiked in. Sequencing was carried out using naive CD8+ T cells from blood, with Jurkat cell RNA spiked in. Subset in this sample: FACS-sorted CD8+CD4-CCR7+CD45RA+ naive T cells. This chain's CDR3 is CASSPPDRVTEAFF. CDR3 sequence (DNA): TGTGCCAGCAGTCCGCCCGACAGGGTAACTGAAGCTTTCTTT.